This T cell receptor (beta chain) was profiled in a study of vaccination and CD4 T cells after COVID-19. V lost 1 base to trimming and J lost 1 base, with 9 bases between them. From germline, CDR1 is SGHDT and CDR2 YYEEEE. The CDR3 is 15 residues long. Treatment denoted: roughly 11-day PBMC culture with coronavirus spike peptide pools or control peptides (ViraFEST assay). For this clonotype: Antigen unknown.

Cultured CD4+ T cell DNA underwent sequencing with the Oncomine TCR Beta short-read assay. MiXCR was run by TCRdb on the PCR reads, yielding one entry per CDR3 protein. Here the sample spans about 18,000 distinct CDR3 sequences, 55% to 65% being singletons. The receptor was derived from a human donor who had recovered from COVID-19. Sequences were derived from CD4+ T cells from blood, cultured in vitro, sampled after SARS-CoV-2 vaccination. The chain links TRBV5-6 to TRBJ1-5, with D tentatively TRBD1 (5 bases). CDR3 in DNA: TGTGCCAGCAGCTTGCGCAGGGCCAGCAATCAGCCCCAGCATTTT. Translation: CASSLRRASNQPQHF.